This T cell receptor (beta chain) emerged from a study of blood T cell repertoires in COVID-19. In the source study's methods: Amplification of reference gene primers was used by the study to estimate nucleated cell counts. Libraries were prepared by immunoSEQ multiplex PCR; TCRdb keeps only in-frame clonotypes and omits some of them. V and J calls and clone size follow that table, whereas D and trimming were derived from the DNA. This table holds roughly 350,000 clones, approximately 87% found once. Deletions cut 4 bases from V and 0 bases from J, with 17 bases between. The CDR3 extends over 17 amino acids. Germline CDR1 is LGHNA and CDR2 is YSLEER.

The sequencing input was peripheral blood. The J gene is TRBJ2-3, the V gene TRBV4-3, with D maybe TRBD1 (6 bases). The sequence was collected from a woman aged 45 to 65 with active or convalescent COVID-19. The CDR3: CASSPEVTGISTDTQYF. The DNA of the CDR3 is TGCGCCAGCAGCCCAGAGGTGACAGGAATTAGCACAGATACGCAGTATTTT.